The 3 T cell receptor beta chains in this list originate from one sample, sequenced in a study of T-cell memory formation after mild COVID-19. TCRdb analysed the 5' RACE reads with MiXCR anew, one entry per CDR3 protein. The table includes roughly 250,000 distinct CDR3 sequences, around 15% detected once. The sample was PBMCs or a T cell subset sorted from them (not recorded which). The receptors here all came from a man younger than 35 who had mild COVID-19 (a few samples of this study predate the infection). Cell type and time point are not known.

The chain carries TRBV6-2 or TRBV6-3 and TRBJ2-5, with D perhaps matching TRBD1 (5 bases). CDR1 MNHEY and CDR2 SVGEGT come from the germline V gene. V lost 2 bases, J lost 4 bases, and 11 bases lay in between. The CDR3 extends over 14 amino acids. The CDR3 region is CASSYTRVLETQYF. CDR3 nucleotides: TGTGCCAGCAGTTACACCAGGGTTCTAGAGACCCAGTACTTC.

The V gene is TRBV7-2, the J gene TRBJ1-2, with TRBD1 as a possible D gene (6 bases). V was pared by 4 bases and J by 2 bases, with 11 bases between. This CDR3 comprises 14 residues. Germline V gene lookup returns CDR1 SGHTA and CDR2 FQGNSA. CDR3 DNA: TGTGCCAGCAGCTCGGGGGGGCTGAACTATGGCTACACCTTC. Translating gives CASSSGGLNYGYTF. Together with reference TRBV7-2 and TRBJ1-2, the CDR3 gives the full variable domain: GAGVSQSPSNKVTEKGKDVELRCDPISGHTALYWYRQSLGQGLEFLIYFQGNSAPDKSGLPSDRFSAERTGGSVSTLTIQRTQQEDSAVYLCASSSGGLNYGYTFGSGTRLTVV.

There are a few counts of this clonotype. CDR3 bases: TGCGCCAGCAGCACAGGGTATCCAGAGACCCAGTACTTC. As protein: CASSTGYPETQYF. The chain is built from TRBV5-1 and TRBJ2-5, with D possibly matching TRBD1 (6 bases). CDR3 size: 13 residues. Germline lookup yields CDR1 SGHRS and CDR2 YFSETQ. V lost 4 bases and J 4 bases, leaving 11 bases between the germline ends.